This TCR beta chain emerged from a study of CD8 T cell repertoires and HIV-1 epitope variants. As concerns this clone: Its specificity is unknown.

Assay used: immunoSEQ multiplex PCR; TCRdb lists only in-frame clones, some missing. The profile covers roughly 4,100 clones, with roughly two thirds appearing a single time and around 40% taken by the ten largest. Material for sequencing was cultured CD8+ T cells derived from PBMCs. The clonotype was recovered from a male donor with HIV.

This CDR3 is CSVESGTGGIYGYTF. The DNA of the CDR3 is TGCAGCGTTGAATCCGGGACAGGGGGGATCTATGGCTACACCTTC. The rearrangement links TRBV29-1 to TRBJ1-2; 11 nucleotides line up with TRBD1. The V gene's germline CDR1 is SQVTM and CDR2 ANQGSEA. Trimming at V came to 2 bases and at J to 4 bases, leaving 6 bases not matched to a gene. This CDR3 is 15 amino acids long. The full variable domain, its missing parts supplied by reference TRBV29-1 and TRBJ1-2, is SAVISQKPSRDICQRGTSLTIQCQVDSQVTMMFWYRQQPGQSLTLIATANQGSEATYESGFVIDKFPISRPNLTFSTLTVSNMSPEDSSIYLCSVESGTGGIYGYTFGSGTRLTVV.